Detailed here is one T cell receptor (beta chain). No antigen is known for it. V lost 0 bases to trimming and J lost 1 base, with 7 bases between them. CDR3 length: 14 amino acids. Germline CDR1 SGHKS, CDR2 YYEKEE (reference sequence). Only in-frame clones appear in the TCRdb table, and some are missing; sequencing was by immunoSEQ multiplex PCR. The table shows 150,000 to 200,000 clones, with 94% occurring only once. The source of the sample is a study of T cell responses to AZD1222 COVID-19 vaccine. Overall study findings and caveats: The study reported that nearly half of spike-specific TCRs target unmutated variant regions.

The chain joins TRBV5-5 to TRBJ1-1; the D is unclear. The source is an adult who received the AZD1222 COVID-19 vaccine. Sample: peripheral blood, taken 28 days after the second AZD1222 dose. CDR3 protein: CASSLVTANTEAFF. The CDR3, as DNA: TGTGCCAGCAGCTTGGTCACAGCGAACACTGAAGCTTTCTTT.